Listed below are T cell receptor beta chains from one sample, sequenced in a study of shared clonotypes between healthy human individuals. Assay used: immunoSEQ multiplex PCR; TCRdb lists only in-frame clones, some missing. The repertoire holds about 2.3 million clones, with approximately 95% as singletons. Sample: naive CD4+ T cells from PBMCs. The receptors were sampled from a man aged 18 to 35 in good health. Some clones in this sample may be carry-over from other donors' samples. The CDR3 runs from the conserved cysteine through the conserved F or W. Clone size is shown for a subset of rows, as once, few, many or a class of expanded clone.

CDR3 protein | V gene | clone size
CAWSQGTGGGGYTF | TRBV30 | -
CASSPAPSSYNEQFF | TRBV5-1 | -
CVFIRVGQPQHF | TRBV4-3 | -
CASSETGTKDIQYF | TRBV9 | -
CAWAPSGRYNEQFF | TRBV30 | once
CASSPRQGASYEQYF | TRBV27 | -
CAIRGRYNEQFF | TRBV27 | -
CASSPRTGVEAFF | TRBV7-9 | -
CASSYVTGDEQFF | TRBV6-5 | -
CASSLIPSQSFGAFF | TRBV7-2 | once
CASSTGPSYEQYF | TRBV9 | -
CASSSGQLNSPLHF | TRBV7-6 | -
CASSGGTGDTEAFF | TRBV11-3 | -
CASIAGVDRNEQFF | TRBV7-9 | -
CASSPRRLRMNTEAFF | TRBV7-8 | -
CASRPTGQGGTDTQYF | TRBV5-1 | -
CASSYSSWVEETQYF | TRBV6-6 | -
CASSDLPLAGGIDEQFF | TRBV25-1 | -
CASSPTGGRETQYF | TRBV7-2 | -
CSAATTDTQYF | TRBV20-1 | -
CASSQDSTVSNQPQHF | TRBV4-1 | few
CASSRGLPTEGQYF | TRBV5-1 | -
CASSLSRDFYEQYF | TRBV7-2 | -
CASSLARQGNTEAFF | TRBV5-5 | once
CASSSLGIGEQYF | TRBV7-3 | -
CASSYGGRGYTF | TRBV7-9 | -
CASSSGRHDQPQHF | TRBV19 | -
CATGGQGFGEQYF | TRBV2 | -
CASRKAAGAAAYEQYF | TRBV27 | -
CAAKSLTFVQETQYF | TRBV28 | -
CASSADRVAYNEQFF | TRBV2 | -
CSVDRGGETQYF | TRBV29-1 | -
CASGQGAGELFF | TRBV6-1 | -
CATLPSQANYGYTF | TRBV6-5 | once
CASSLVEKLFF | TRBV27 | -
CASSLSRKGDAQDTQYF | TRBV4-1 | -
CASSRDREDEAFF | TRBV5-1 | once
CASSRYPALAEKLFF | TRBV27 | -
CAWSPRTNNEQFF | TRBV30 | -
CASSFGGRLTEAFF | TRBV5-6 | -
CATSRNRGSYEQYF | TRBV15 | -
CASSFPSSQETQYF | TRBV28 | -
CASSLGLAGTDTQYF | TRBV5-1 | -
CASSPVGGKQPQHF | TRBV18 | -
CSARRLAFF | TRBV20-1 | few
CASSYTDRGVGEQYF | TRBV6-6 | -
CASSVEPGRGGGNTIYF | TRBV9 | -
CASSGRGMGVTEAFF | TRBV7-3 | -
CSVGPGWGTEAFF | TRBV29-1 | -
CASSDRDWSDTQYF | TRBV7-2 | -
CASRTGSGRADTQYF | TRBV5-4 | -
CASSPEGGTDTQYF | TRBV5-1 | -
CASSPRALQYQETQYF | TRBV13 | -
CASSLEKWNTEAFF | TRBV5-8 | -
CSVCCRDRGLSEQYF | TRBV29-1 | -